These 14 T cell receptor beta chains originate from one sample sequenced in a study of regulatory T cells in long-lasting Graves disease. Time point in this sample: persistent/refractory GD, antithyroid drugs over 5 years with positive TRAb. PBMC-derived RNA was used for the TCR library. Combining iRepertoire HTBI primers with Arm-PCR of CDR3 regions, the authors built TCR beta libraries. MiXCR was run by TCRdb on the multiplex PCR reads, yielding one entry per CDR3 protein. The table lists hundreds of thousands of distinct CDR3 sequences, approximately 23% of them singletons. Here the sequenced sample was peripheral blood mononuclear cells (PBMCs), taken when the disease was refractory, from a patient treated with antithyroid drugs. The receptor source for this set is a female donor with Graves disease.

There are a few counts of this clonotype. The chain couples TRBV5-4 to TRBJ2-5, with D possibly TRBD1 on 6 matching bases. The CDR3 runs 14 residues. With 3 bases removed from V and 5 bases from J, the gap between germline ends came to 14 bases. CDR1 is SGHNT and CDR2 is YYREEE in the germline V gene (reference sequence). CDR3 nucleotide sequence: TGTGCCAGCAGCTCAAGACAGGCTAGGGAGACCCAGTACTTC. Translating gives CASSSRQARETQYF.

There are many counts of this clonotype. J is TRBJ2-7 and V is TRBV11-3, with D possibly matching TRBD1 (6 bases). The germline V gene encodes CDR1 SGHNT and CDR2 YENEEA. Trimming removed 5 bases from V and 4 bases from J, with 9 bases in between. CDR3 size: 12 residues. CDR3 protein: CASSRDKYEQYF. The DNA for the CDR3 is TGTGCCAGCAGCAGGGACAAGTACGAGCAGTACTTC.

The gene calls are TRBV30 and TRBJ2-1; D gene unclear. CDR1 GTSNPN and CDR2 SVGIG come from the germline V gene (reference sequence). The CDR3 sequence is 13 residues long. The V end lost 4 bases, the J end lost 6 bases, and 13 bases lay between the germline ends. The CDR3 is CAWTLEGPNEQFF. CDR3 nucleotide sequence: TGTGCCTGGACCCTAGAAGGGCCCAATGAGCAGTTCTTC.

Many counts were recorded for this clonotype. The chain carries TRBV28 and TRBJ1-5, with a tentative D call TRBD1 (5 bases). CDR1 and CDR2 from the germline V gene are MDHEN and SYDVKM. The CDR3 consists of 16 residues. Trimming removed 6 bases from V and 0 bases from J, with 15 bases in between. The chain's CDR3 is CASRKDRGYSNQPQHF. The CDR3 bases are TGTGCCAGCAGAAAAGACAGAGGGTATAGCAATCAGCCCCAGCATTTT. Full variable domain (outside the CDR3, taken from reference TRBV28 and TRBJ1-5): DVKVTQSSRYLVKRTGEKVFLECVQDMDHENMFWYRQDPGLGLRLIYFSYDVKMKEKGDIPEGYSVSREKKERFSLILESASTNQTSMYLCASRKDRGYSNQPQHFGDGTRLSIL.

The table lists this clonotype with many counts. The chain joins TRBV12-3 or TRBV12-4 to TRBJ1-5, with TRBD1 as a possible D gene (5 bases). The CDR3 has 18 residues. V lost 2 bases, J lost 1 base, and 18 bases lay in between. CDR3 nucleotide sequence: TGTGCCAGCAGTTTATTTAGCGGCAGGGTGGGCAGCAATCAGCCCCAGCATTTT. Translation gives CASSLFSGRVGSNQPQHF.

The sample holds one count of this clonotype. The CDR3 DNA is TGTGCCAGCAGCAACCCGGGACCGGACTATGGCTACACCTTC. This gives the protein CASSNPGPDYGYTF. The chain employs TRBV11-3 and TRBJ1-2, with D tentatively TRBD1 (5 bases). The V end was cut by 5 bases, the J end by 3 bases, with 13 bases between. The CDR3 length is 14 residues. Germline V gene data show CDR1 as SGHNT and CDR2 as YENEEA.

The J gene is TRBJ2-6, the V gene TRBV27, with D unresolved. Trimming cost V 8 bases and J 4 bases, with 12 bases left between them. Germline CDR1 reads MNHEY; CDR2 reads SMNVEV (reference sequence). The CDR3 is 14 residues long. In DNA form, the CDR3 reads TGTGCCAGCCGGAGTCCGGGCGGGGCCAACGTCCTGACTTTC. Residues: CASRSPGGANVLTF.

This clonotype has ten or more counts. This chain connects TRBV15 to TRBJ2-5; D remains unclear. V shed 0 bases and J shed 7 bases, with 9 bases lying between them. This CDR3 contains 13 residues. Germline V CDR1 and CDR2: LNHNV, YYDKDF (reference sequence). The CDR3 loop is CATSREATPTQYF. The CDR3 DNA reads TGTGCCACCAGCAGAGAGGCTACACCGACCCAGTACTTC.

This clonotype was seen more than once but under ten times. CDR3 in DNA: TGTGCCAGCAGTTCTGGACAGTCCCACGAGCAGTACTTC. Amino acid sequence: CASSSGQSHEQYF. This rearrangement joins TRBV6-5 to TRBJ2-7; a weak D match, TRBD1 (6 bases). V was clipped by 4 bases and J by 5 bases, with 12 bases between them. The CDR3 length is 13 residues. The V gene's germline CDR1 is MNHEY and CDR2 SVGAGI.

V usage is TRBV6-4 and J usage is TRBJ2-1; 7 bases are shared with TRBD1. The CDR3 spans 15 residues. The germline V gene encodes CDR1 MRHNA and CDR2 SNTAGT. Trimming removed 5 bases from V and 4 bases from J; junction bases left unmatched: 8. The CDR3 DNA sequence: TGTGCCAGCAGTACCCGGACAGGTCCTTACAATGAGCAGTTCTTC. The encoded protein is CASSTRTGPYNEQFF.

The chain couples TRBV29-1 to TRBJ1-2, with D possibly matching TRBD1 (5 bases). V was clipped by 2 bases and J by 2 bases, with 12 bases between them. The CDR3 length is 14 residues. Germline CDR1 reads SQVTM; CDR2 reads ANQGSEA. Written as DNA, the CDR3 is TGCAGCGTTGAAATTCTAACAGGAAACTATGGCTACACCTTC. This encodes CSVEILTGNYGYTF.

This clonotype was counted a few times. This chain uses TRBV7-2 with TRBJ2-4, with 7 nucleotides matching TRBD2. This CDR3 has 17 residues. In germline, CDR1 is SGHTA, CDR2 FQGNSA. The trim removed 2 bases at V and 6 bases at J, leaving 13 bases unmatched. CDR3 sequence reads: CASSLSSYGGGGNIQYF. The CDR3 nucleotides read TGTGCCAGCAGCTTAAGCTCCTACGGCGGGGGTGGAAACATTCAGTACTTC.

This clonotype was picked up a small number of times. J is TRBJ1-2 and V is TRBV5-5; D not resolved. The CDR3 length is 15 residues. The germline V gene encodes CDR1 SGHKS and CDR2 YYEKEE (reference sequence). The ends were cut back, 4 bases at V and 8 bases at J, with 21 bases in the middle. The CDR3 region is CASSGWGMETEGYTF. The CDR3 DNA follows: TGTGCCAGCAGCGGGTGGGGAATGGAGACGGAAGGCTACACCTTC.

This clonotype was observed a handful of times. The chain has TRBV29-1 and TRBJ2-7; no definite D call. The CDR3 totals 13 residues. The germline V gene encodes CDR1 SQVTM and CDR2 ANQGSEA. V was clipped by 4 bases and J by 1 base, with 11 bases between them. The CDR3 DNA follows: TGCAGCGTTGGAGATAACGTATCCTACGAGCAGTACTTC. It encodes CSVGDNVSYEQYF.